Given below is one TCR beta chain in context. The sample is drawn from a study of T cell responses to AZD1222 COVID-19 vaccine. The CDR3 spans 11 residues. Trimming pared 3 bases from V and 6 bases from J, leaving 8 bases between. Germline CDR1 is DFQATT and CDR2 is SNEGSKA (reference sequence). Sequenced by immunoSEQ multiplex PCR; TCRdb stores in-frame clones only, minus some. Seen here are 85,000 to 90,000 clones, 70% to 90% observed once, and the top ten hold roughly 6%. Source: peripheral blood, taken on day 0 of AZD1222 vaccination. The TCR sequence derives from an adult in good health. The rearrangement links TRBV20-1 to TRBJ1-1; perhaps TRBD1 as D (5 bases). The CDR3 nucleotides read TGCAGTGCTAGGGGGCTAGCTGAAGCTTTCTTT. This sequence encodes CSARGLAEAFF.